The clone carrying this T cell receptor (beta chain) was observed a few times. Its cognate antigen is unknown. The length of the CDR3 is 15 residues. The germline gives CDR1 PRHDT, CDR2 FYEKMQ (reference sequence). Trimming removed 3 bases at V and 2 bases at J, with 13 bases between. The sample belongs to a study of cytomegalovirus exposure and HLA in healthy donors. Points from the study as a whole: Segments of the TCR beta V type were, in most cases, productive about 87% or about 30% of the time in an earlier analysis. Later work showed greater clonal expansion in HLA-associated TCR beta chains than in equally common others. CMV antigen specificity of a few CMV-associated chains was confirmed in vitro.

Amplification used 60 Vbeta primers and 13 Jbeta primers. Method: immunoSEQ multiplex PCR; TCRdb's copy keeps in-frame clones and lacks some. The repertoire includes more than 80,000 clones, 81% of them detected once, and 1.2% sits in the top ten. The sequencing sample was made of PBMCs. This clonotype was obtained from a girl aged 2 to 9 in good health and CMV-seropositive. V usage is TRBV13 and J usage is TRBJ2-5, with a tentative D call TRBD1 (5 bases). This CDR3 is CASSFFPREQETQYF. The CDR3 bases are TGTGCCAGCAGCTTTTTCCCCAGGGAACAAGAGACCCAGTACTTC.